Listed here are 17 T cell receptor beta chains from one sample, sequenced in a study of shared clonotypes between healthy human individuals. The repertoire was sequenced with immunoSEQ multiplex PCR; TCRdb's copy has only in-frame clones and lacks some. The profile shows about half a million clones, about 78% of them singletons. Sequencing was carried out using PBMCs. These TCRs come from a woman in her thirties or forties in good health. Some clones in this sample may be carry-over from other donors' samples.

The V and J genes are TRBV7-3 and TRBJ1-2; D is unclear. The germline gives CDR1 SGHTA, CDR2 FQGTGA. The CDR3 has 15 amino acids. The ends were cut back, 1 base at V and 1 base at J, with 10 bases in the middle. CDR3 DNA sequence: TGTGCCAGCAGCTTAATTCAGTGGATTAACTATGGCTACACCTTC. This codes for CASSLIQWINYGYTF.

J is TRBJ1-3 and V is TRBV18, with D perhaps matching TRBD1 (5 bases). The CDR3 length is 18 residues. Between the trimmed V and J ends, which lost 3 bases and 0 bases, there was a span of 18 bases. Looked up from germline, CDR1 is KGHSH and CDR2 is LQKENI. The CDR3: CASSPIEVGGSSGNTIYF. The CDR3 DNA reads TGTGCCAGCTCACCTATTGAGGTCGGGGGGAGCTCTGGAAACACCATATATTTT.

This chain joins TRBV6-4 and TRBJ1-1, with D perhaps matching TRBD1 (5 bases). V was cut by 0 bases and J by 4 bases, with 9 bases left in between. This CDR3 region has 14 residues. Germline V CDR1 and CDR2: MRHNA, SNTAGT. The CDR3 protein is CASSDSGGVTEAFF. DNA of the CDR3: TGTGCCAGCAGTGACTCGGGGGGGGTCACTGAAGCTTTCTTT.

This clone was found once. The gene calls are TRBV27 and TRBJ1-1, with D possibly TRBD1 on 5 matching bases. V lost 2 bases to trimming and J lost 11 bases, with 12 bases between them. This CDR3 is 12 amino acids long. Germline V gene data show CDR1 as MNHEY and CDR2 as SMNVEV (reference sequence). The CDR3 loop reads CASSLGRGNAFF. CDR3 DNA sequence: TGTGCCAGCAGTTTAGGACGGGGGAATGCTTTCTTT.

In its sample, this clone was seen many times. The chain links TRBV5-4 to TRBJ2-1; D is undetermined. Per germline, CDR1 SGHNT and CDR2 YYREEE (reference sequence). The V end lost 4 bases, the J end lost 6 bases, and 5 bases lay between the germline ends. CDR3 length equals 11 residues. Here the CDR3 DNA reads TGTGCCAGCAGCCCCCGCAATGAGCAGTTCTTC. Protein sequence: CASSPRNEQFF.

The rearrangement uses TRBV5-4 and TRBJ2-2, with a weak D call TRBD1 (6 bases). The germline CDR1 and CDR2 sequences are SGHNT and YYREEE (reference sequence). This CDR3 contains 17 residues. With 4 bases removed from V and 1 base from J, the gap between germline ends came to 17 bases. This chain's CDR3 is CASSPRFGGGNTGELFF. As DNA, the CDR3 is TGTGCCAGCAGCCCCCGCTTTGGGGGCGGGAACACCGGGGAGCTGTTTTTT.

The gene calls are TRBV15 and TRBJ1-5, with unresolved D. The V gene lost 0 bases and the J gene lost 6 bases, with 15 bases spanning the gap. Germline-derived CDR1 and CDR2 are LNHNV and YYDKDF (reference sequence). The CDR3 length is 16 residues. Written as DNA, the CDR3 is TGTGCCACCAGCAGAGATAAGAGAGGGCAAGGTCAGCCCCAGCATTTT. It codes for CATSRDKRGQGQPQHF. The whole variable domain, remainder taken from reference TRBV15 and TRBJ1-5, is DAMVIQNPRYQVTQFGKPVTLSCSQTLNHNVMYWYQQKSSQAPKLLFHYYDKDFNNEADTPDNFQSRRPNTSFCFLDIRSPGLGDTAMYLCATSRDKRGQGQPQHFGDGTRLSIL.

The chain uses TRBV2 and TRBJ1-1, with 9 bases identical to TRBD1. Germline trimming cut 6 bases from V and 4 bases from J; bases unmatched to any gene: 9. The length of the CDR3 is 15 residues. The V gene's germline CDR1 is SNHLY and CDR2 FYNNEI. As DNA, the CDR3 is TGTGCCAGCAGGCACTGGGACAGGGCTAGCACTGAAGCTTTCTTT. The encoded protein is CASRHWDRASTEAFF.

The chain employs TRBV7-2 and TRBJ1-3; maybe TRBD1 (5 bases). The V end lost 2 bases, the J end lost 0 bases, and 11 bases lay between the germline ends. The CDR3 consists of 16 residues. The germline gives CDR1 SGHTA, CDR2 FQGNSA. The DNA for the CDR3 is TGTGCCAGCAGCTTATCCGGGGGGAGCTCTGGAAACACCATATATTTT. Protein: CASSLSGGSSGNTIYF.

V gene TRBV4-1 combines with J gene TRBJ1-1; the D gene is possibly TRBD1 (5 bases). This CDR3 comprises 15 residues. V was trimmed by 4 bases and J by 3 bases, leaving 15 bases between them. Germline lookup yields CDR1 MGHRA and CDR2 YSYEKL. The CDR3 region is CASSLGGWGDTEAFF. The CDR3 bases are TGCGCCAGCAGCCTGGGTGGCTGGGGGGACACTGAAGCTTTCTTT.

The chain joins TRBV11-1 to TRBJ2-1, with 9 bases that match TRBD2. The V gene's germline CDR1 is SGHAT and CDR2 FQDESV (reference sequence). CDR3 length equals 16 residues. The ends lost 5 bases at V and 0 bases at J; junction bases unmatched: 5. This chain's CDR3 is CASSLRTSASYNEQFF. As DNA, the CDR3 is TGTGCCAGCAGCCTTAGGACTAGCGCCTCCTACAATGAGCAGTTCTTC.

The V and J genes are TRBV4-1 and TRBJ2-7, with unresolved D. Trimming shortened V by 1 base and J by 3 bases, and 7 bases separated the two germline ends. The CDR3 has 13 amino acids. Germline assignment: CDR1 MGHRA and CDR2 YSYEKL. The CDR3: CASSQAQLYEQYF. The CDR3, as DNA: TGCGCCAGCAGCCAAGCGCAGCTCTACGAGCAGTACTTC.

The chain recombines TRBV28 with TRBJ1-4; D might be TRBD1 (5 bases). The ends were cut back, 8 bases at V and 10 bases at J, with 11 bases in the middle. This CDR3 region has 11 residues. Germline CDR1 MDHEN, CDR2 SYDVKM. The chain's CDR3 is CASVQGGKLFF. The CDR3 nucleotides read TGTGCCAGCGTGCAGGGTGGAAAACTGTTTTTT.

The chain uses TRBV27 and TRBJ1-5, with 7 bases identical to TRBD1. V lost 7 bases and J lost 7; bases outside the gene matches: 16. The CDR3 has 16 amino acids. Germline CDR1 is MNHEY and CDR2 is SMNVEV (reference sequence). The CDR3 DNA reads TGTGCCAGCACCTTCAGGGGGGGGGAGGGCGTCCAGCCCCAGCATTTT. Translation gives CASTFRGGEGVQPQHF.

The chain is built from TRBV6-5 and TRBJ2-7, with D tentatively TRBD2 (6 bases). CDR1 is MNHEY, CDR2 SVGAGI, per germline. The V end lost 6 bases, the J end lost 7 bases, and 19 bases lay between the germline ends. The CDR3 is made up of 14 amino acids. The CDR3 DNA sequence: TGTGCCAGCAGGAATTCCTGGGCGGAGGGAGAGCAGTACTTC. This sequence encodes CASRNSWAEGEQYF.

The chain carries TRBV5-1 and TRBJ2-1; D call uncertain. Per germline, CDR1 SGHRS and CDR2 YFSETQ. This CDR3 is 13 amino acids long. Trimming took off 4 bases at V and 4 bases at J, with 9 bases between the two ends. This chain's CDR3 is CASSPTSYNEQFF. CDR3 DNA sequence: TGCGCCAGCAGCCCAACCTCGTACAATGAGCAGTTCTTC.

The rearrangement uses TRBV5-1 and TRBJ2-7, with a possible D match to TRBD2 (5 bases). CDR1 and CDR2 (germline): SGHRS, YFSETQ. V gave up 0 bases and J gave up 2 bases, with 12 bases separating them. This CDR3 is built from 15 residues. This CDR3 reads CASSLGASRTYEQYF. The CDR3 DNA reads TGCGCCAGCAGCTTGGGGGCTAGCAGGACCTACGAGCAGTACTTC.